Included here is one T cell receptor (beta chain) sequence, with context. Study processing details: It was from reference gene primer amplification that nucleated cell counts were estimated. Sequencing used immunoSEQ multiplex PCR; TCRdb keeps in-frame clones, though not all of them. V and J calls and clone size are those listed in that table; D and trimming were worked out from the DNA. In the table there are a few hundred thousand clones, 80% to 90% of which are singletons. These data belong to a study of blood T cell repertoires in COVID-19. In the study overall: The samples span acute and convalescent COVID-19 from the United States, Italy and Spain. From T cells, B-cell-depleted T cells, or PBMCs came the material, which was cDNA or gDNA.

V shed 8 bases and J 0 bases; nucleotides not matched to a gene: 4. The CDR3 loop spans 14 amino acids. Germline CDR1 is MGHDK and CDR2 is SYGVNS. The TCR was taken from a woman aged 55-70 years who had recovered from COVID-19. The source material was peripheral blood. The rearrangement uses TRBV25-1 and TRBJ1-3; TRBD1 matches 7 bases. Here the CDR3 DNA reads TGTGCCAGCGGAGGGACAGACTCTGGAAACACCATATATTTT. Translating it yields CASGGTDSGNTIYF.